This T cell receptor (beta chain) was sequenced during a study of control samples from healthy donors and cancer patients. Assay: immunoSEQ multiplex PCR; the TCRdb copy retains only in-frame clones and omits some. The sample holds 85,000 to 95,000 clones, 88% seen once. Germline V gene lookup returns CDR1 LNHNV and CDR2 YYDKDF (reference sequence). Trimming stripped 4 bases from V and 1 base from J, with 7 bases between. This CDR3 spans 13 amino acids. The chain links TRBV15 to TRBJ1-1, with a weak D call TRBD1 (5 bases). Sequencing was done on a sample of blood. The TCR sequence derives from a woman in her 70s in good health. DNA for the CDR3: TGTGCCACCAGCACGAGGGGGAACACTGAAGCTTTCTTT. This encodes CATSTRGNTEAFF.